A single sample gave rise to the 2 T cell receptor beta chains below, sequenced in a study of sequential checkpoint blockade in melanoma. Treatment indicated: randomized to nivolumab then ipilimumab (arm A) or the reverse (arm B). Profiling relied on immunoSEQ multiplex PCR, and the TCRdb table lists in-frame clones only, not all of them. The table records some 20,000 clones, about four fifths of them present only once. The starting material was CD8+ T cells sorted from blood (inferred from file names), obtained from a patient given nivolumab and ipilimumab in sequence. These TCRs come from a human donor with melanoma.

This clone was observed a single time. The same CDR3 can be traced to other DNA sequences in this sample. The chain couples TRBV7-8 to TRBJ1-6; D remains ambiguous. Trimming took off 7 bases at V and 0 bases at J, with 13 bases between the two ends. This CDR3 has 16 amino acids. Germline V gene sequence: CDR1 SGHVS, CDR2 FQNEAQ. The CDR3 region has the DNA TGTGCCAGCAAGGAGGGCGTAAGCTCCTATAATTCACCCCTCCACTTT. This codes for CASKEGVSSYNSPLHF. Full variable domain (remainder filled in from reference TRBV7-8 and TRBJ1-6): GAGVSQSPRYKVAKRGQDVALRCDPISGHVSLFWYQQALGQGPEFLTYFQNEAQLDKSGLPSDRFFAERPEGSVSTLKIQRTQQEDSAVYLCASKEGVSSYNSPLHFGNGTRLTVT.

The genes are TRBV4-1 and TRBJ2-5; D might be TRBD1 (5 bases). This CDR3 is 14 amino acids long. Germline V gene lookup returns CDR1 MGHRA and CDR2 YSYEKL. V was cut by 0 bases and J by 5 bases, with 10 bases left in between. The CDR3 DNA reads TGCGCCAGCAGCCAAGAGATAGGGGCGGAGACCCAGTACTTC. It specifies CASSQEIGAETQYF.